Detailed here is one TCR beta chain. Its cognate antigen is unknown. These data are taken from a study of CD8+CD57+ T cells in acquired aplastic anemia. Looking at the study overall: When averaged, DNA from sorted CD4+ and CD8+ cells came to 2.5 to 4 ug.

The study profiled TCR beta VDJ and CDR3 using genomic DNA as template. Each CDR3 protein is one row after TCRdb ran MiXCR on the reads. Of approximately 200,000 distinct CDR3 sequences in the sample, roughly half were seen once. This CDR3 has 13 amino acids. The V and J ends lost 7 bases and 7 bases respectively, with 11 bases between them. The V gene's germline CDR1 is WNHNN and CDR2 SYGVQD (reference sequence). Overall study findings and caveats: Patients and controls had in common twenty-nine CD8+ CDR3 sequences.

V gene TRBV10-1 combines with J gene TRBJ1-6; D unresolved. The sample consisted of sorted CD4+, CD8+, or CD8+CD57+ T cells (not recorded which) from PBMCs. This sequence originates from a human donor in good health, serving as a control. As DNA, the CDR3 is TGCGCCAGCACCCCTCCTAGGAATTCACCCCTCCACTTT. Its translation: CASTPPRNSPLHF.